This entry is about one T cell receptor beta chain. Its antigen remains unidentified. These data belong to a study of Ad26.COV2.S vaccination and SARS-CoV-2 variants. Study findings and constraints: People who got the vaccine had more spike-specific TCR breadth than people who got placebo.

Trimming removed 5 bases from V and 0 bases from J, with 8 bases in between. CDR3 size: 14 residues. The germline CDR1 and CDR2 sequences are LNHDA and SQIVND (reference sequence). Sample treatment: around 19 received Ad26.COV2.S at low or high dose, single or two shots; 5 received placebo; per-sample allocation not given. After the first vaccine or placebo injection, samples were drawn on day 63. TCRdb keeps only in-frame clones here, not all; method: immunoSEQ multiplex PCR. The top ten hold approximately 1.5% of the sample, which has roughly 700,000 clones, 89% seen once. Sequencing used peripheral blood, obtained in a trial of Ad26.COV2.S vaccine versus placebo. This sequence originates from a person aged 18-60 years who received the Ad26.COV2.S COVID-19 vaccine or a placebo. J is TRBJ1-3 and V is TRBV19, with D uncertain. The CDR3 coding sequence is TGTGCCAGTAGTTCGACCAGCTCTGGAAACACCATATATTTT. This translates into CASSSTSSGNTIYF.